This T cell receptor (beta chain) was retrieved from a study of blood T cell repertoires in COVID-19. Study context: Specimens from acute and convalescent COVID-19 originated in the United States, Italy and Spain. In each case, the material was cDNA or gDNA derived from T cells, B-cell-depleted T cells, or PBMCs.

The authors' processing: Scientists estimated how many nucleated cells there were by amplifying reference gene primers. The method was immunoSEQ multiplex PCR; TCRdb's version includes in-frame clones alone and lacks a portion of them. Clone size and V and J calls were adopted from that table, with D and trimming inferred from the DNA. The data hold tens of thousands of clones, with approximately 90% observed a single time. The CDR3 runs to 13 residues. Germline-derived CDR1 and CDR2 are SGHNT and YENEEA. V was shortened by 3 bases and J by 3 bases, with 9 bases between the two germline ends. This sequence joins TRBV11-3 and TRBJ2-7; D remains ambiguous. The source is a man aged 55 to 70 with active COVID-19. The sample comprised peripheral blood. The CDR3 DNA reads TGTGCCAGCAGCTTGGCCCCTGGCTACGAGCAGTACTTC. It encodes CASSLAPGYEQYF.